The present T cell receptor (beta chain) was sequenced within a study of control samples from healthy donors and cancer patients. Trimming pared 5 bases from V and 7 bases from J, leaving 15 bases between. Germline values: CDR1 SQVTM, CDR2 ANQGSEA. The CDR3 loop spans 13 amino acids. Clones were sequenced by immunoSEQ multiplex PCR, and TCRdb holds only the in-frame ones, with some missing. The sample includes 60,000 to 75,000 clones, about 87% of them seen just once. The V call is TRBV29-1, the J call TRBJ1-5, with a weak D call TRBD1 (5 bases). The sequencing sample was made of blood. This sequence originates from a middle-aged man in good health. The CDR3 region is CSVTEDNTQPQHF. The CDR3 DNA reads as TGCAGCGTTACCGAGGACAACACCCAGCCCCAGCATTTT.